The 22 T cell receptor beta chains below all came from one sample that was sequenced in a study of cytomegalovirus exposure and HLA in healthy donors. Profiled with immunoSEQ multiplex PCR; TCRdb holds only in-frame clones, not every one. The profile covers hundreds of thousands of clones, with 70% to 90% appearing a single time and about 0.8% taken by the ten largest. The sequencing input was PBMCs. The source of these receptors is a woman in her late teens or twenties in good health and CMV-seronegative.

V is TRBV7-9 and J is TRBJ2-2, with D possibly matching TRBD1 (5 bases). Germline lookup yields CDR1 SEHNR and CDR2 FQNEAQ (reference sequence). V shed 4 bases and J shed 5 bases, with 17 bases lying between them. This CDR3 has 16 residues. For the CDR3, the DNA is TGTGCCAGCAGCTCTGGTCCAGGGATAAGTACCGGGGAGCTGTTTTTT. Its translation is CASSSGPGISTGELFF.

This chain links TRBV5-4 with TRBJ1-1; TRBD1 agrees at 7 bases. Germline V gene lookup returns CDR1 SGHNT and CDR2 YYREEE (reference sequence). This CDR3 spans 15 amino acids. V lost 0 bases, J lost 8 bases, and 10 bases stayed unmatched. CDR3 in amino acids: CASSLAVAGGSEAFF. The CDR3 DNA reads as TGTGCCAGCAGCTTGGCCGTGGCAGGGGGATCGGAAGCTTTCTTT.

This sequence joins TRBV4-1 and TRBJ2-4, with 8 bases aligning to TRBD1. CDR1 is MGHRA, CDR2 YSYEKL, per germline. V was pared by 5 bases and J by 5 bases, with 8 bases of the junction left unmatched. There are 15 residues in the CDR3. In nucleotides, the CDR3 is TGCGCCAGCAGCTCACAGGGGGGCCAAGAAAACATTCAGTACTTC. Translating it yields CASSSQGGQENIQYF.

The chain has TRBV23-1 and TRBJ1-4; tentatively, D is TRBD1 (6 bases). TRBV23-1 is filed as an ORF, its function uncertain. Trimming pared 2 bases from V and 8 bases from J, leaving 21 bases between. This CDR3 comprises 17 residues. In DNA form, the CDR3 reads TGCGCCAGCAGTCAAACTCCCCCTAACAGGGAGATCGAAAAACTGTTTTTT. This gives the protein CASSQTPPNREIEKLFF.

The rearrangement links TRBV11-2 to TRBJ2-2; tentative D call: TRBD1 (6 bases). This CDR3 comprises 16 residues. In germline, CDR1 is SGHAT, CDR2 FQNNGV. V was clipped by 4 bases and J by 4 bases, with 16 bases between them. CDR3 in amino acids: CASSSTQGRGTGELFF. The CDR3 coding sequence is TGTGCCAGCAGCTCCACCCAGGGGCGCGGCACCGGGGAGCTGTTTTTT.

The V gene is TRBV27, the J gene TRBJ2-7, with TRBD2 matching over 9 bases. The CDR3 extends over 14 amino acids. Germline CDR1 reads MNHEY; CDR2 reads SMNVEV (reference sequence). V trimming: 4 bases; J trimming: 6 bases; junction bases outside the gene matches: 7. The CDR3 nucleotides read TGTGCCAGCAGTTCCCCGGGACTAGCCCCCGAGCAGTACTTC. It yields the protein CASSSPGLAPEQYF.

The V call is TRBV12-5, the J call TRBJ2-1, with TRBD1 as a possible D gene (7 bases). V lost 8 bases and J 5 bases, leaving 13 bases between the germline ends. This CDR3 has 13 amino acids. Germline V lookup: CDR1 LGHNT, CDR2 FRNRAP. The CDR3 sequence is CASQSGGNNEQFF. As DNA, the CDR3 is TGTGCTAGTCAATCAGGGGGGAACAATGAGCAGTTCTTC.

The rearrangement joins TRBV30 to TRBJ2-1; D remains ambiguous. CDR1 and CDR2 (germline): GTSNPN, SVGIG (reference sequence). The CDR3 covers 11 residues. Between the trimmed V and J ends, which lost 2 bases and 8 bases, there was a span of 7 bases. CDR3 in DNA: TGTGCCTGGAGTAAAAGCTATGAGCAGTTCTTC. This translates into CAWSKSYEQFF. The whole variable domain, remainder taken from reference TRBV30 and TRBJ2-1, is SQTIHQWPATLVQPVGSPLSLECTVEGTSNPNLYWYRQAAGRGLQLLFYSVGIGQISSEVPQNLSASRPQDRQFILSSKKLLLSDSGFYLCAWSKSYEQFFGPGTRLTVL.

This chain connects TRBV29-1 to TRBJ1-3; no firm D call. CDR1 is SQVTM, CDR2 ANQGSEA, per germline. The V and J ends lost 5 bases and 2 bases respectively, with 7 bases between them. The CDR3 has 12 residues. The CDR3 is CSVLSTGNTIYF. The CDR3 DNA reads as TGCAGCGTTTTGAGTACTGGAAACACCATATATTTT. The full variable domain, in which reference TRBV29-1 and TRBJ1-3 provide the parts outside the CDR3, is SAVISQKPSRDICQRGTSLTIQCQVDSQVTMMFWYRQQPGQSLTLIATANQGSEATYESGFVIDKFPISRPNLTFSTLTVSNMSPEDSSIYLCSVLSTGNTIYFGEGSWLTVV.

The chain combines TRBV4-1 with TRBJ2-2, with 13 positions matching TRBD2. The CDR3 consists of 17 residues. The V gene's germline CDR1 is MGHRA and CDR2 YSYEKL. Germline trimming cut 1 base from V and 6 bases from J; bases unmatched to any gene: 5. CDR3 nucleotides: TGCGCCAGCAGCCAAGTGGCACTAGCGGGAGGGGCCGGGGAGCTGTTTTTT. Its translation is CASSQVALAGGAGELFF.

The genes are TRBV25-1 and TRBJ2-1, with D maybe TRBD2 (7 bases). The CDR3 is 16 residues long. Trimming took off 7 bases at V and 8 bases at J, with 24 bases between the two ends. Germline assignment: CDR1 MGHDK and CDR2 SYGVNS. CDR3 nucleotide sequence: TGTGCCAGCACCCCCTTCGGGGGGCCAAGGGAATATGAGCAGTTCTTC. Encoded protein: CASTPFGGPREYEQFF.

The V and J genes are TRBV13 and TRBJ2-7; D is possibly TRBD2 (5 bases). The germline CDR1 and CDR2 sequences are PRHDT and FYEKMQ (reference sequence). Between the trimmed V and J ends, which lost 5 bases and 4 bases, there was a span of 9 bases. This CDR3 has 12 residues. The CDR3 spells CASSTRGYEQYF. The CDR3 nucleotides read TGTGCCAGCAGCACGCGCGGGTACGAGCAGTACTTC.

This CDR3 reads CASSPRYTNTGGASGELFF. The CDR3 coding sequence is TGTGCCAGCAGCCCACGCTACACTAACACAGGGGGCGCCTCCGGGGAGCTGTTTTTT. The rearrangement joins TRBV7-9 to TRBJ2-2, with 9 nucleotides matching TRBD1. Germline assignment: CDR1 SEHNR and CDR2 FQNEAQ (reference sequence). Unmatched junction bases numbered 19, after V lost 5 bases and J lost 6 bases. This CDR3 is 19 amino acids long.

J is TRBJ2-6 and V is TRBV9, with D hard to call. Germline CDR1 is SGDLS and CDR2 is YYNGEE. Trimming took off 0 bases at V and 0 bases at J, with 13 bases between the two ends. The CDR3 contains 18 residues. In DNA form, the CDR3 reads TGTGCCAGCAGCGTAGATCCGGCAGGATCCTCTGGGGCCAACGTCCTGACTTTC. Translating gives CASSVDPAGSSGANVLTF.

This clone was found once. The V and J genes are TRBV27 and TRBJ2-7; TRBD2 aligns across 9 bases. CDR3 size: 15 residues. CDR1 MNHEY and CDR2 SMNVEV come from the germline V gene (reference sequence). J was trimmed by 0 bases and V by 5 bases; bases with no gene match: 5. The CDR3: CASSRGLAHSYEQYF. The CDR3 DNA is TGTGCCAGCAGTAGAGGACTAGCGCACTCCTACGAGCAGTACTTC.

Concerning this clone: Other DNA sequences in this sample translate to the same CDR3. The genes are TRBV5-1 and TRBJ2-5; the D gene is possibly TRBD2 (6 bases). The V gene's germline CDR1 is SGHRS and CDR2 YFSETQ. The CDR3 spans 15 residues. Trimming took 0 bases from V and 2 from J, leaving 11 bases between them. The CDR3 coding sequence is TGCGCCAGCAGCTTGGCCCCCGGAGGGCAAGAGACCCAGTACTTC. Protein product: CASSLAPGGQETQYF.

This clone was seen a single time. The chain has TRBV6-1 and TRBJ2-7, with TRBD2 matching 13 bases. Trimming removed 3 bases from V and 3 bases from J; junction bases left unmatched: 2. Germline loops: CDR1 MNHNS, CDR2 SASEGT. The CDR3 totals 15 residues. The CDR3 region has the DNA TGTGCCAGCAGTGACGGGACTAGCGGGGTCTACGAGCAGTACTTC. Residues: CASSDGTSGVYEQYF.

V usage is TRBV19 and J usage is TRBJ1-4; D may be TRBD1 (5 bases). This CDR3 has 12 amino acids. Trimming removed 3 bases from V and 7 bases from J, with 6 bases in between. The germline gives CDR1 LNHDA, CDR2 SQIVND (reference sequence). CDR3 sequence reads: CASSMGGEKLFF. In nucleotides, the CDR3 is TGTGCCAGTAGTATGGGGGGTGAAAAACTGTTTTTT.

The CDR3 loop is CASSPRQGSYNEQFF. The CDR3 region has the DNA TGTGCCAGCAGCCCCCGACAGGGATCCTACAATGAGCAGTTCTTC. The chain has TRBV5-4 and TRBJ2-1; TRBD1 matches at 7 bases. The length of the CDR3 is 15 residues. Trimming cost V 4 bases and J 1 base; bases outside gene matches: 5. CDR1 and CDR2 (germline): SGHNT, YYREEE (reference sequence).

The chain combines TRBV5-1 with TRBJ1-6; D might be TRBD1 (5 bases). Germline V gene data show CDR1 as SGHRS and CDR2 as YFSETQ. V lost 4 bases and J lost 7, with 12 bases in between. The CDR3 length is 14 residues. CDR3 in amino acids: CASSHGRGNSPLHF. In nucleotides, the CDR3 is TGCGCCAGCAGCCACGGGAGGGGAAATTCACCCCTCCACTTT.

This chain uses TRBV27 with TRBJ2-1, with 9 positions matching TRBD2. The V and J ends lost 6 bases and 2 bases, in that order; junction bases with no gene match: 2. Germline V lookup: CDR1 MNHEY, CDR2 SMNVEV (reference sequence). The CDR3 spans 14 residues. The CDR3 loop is CASRLAGPYNEQFF. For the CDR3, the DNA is TGTGCCAGCAGGCTAGCGGGACCCTACAATGAGCAGTTCTTC.

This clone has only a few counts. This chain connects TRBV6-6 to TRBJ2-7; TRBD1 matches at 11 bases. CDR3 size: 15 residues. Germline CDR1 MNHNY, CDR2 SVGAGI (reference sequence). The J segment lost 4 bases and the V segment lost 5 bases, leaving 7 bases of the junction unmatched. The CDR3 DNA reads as TGTGCCAGCAGTCAACCCGGGACAGGGGGGTACGAGCAGTACTTC. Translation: CASSQPGTGGYEQYF.